These T cell receptor beta chains were read from a single sample in a study of cytomegalovirus exposure and HLA in healthy donors. TCRdb keeps only in-frame clones here, not all; method: immunoSEQ multiplex PCR. The repertoire holds 100,000 to 150,000 clones, with over 60% as singletons. The sample taken for sequencing was PBMCs. The receptors stem from a man aged 30 to 45 in good health and CMV-seronegative. Each CDR3 is given with its conserved first and last residue. Fields, in order: clone size, D gene, V gene, J gene, CDR3 DNA, CDR3 protein. The D gene is left open where the match is weak. Clone size is not always given. Where it is, it says once, few, many or a class for expanded clones.

.	.	TRBV27	TRBJ2-4	TGTGCCAGCAGTTTCCGGGCAGGGAAAAACATTCAGTACTTC	CASSFRAGKNIQYF
.	.	TRBV11-2	TRBJ1-2	TGTGCCAGCAGTTGGTCGACAGACCCTAACTATGGCTACACCTTC	CASSWSTDPNYGYTF
few	TRBD1	TRBV6-5	TRBJ1-6	TGTGCCAGCAGTTACGGGACAGCTAATTCACCCCTCCACTTT	CASSYGTANSPLHF
.	.	TRBV9	TRBJ2-1	TGTGCCAGCAGCCCTAGGGGGCTCGGGACTGGGGAGCAGTTCTTC	CASSPRGLGTGEQFF
.	.	TRBV6-5	TRBJ2-1	TGTGCCAGCAGCCCCGGGACTTTTACAACCTCTGAGCAGTTCTTC	CASSPGTFTTSEQFF
.	.	TRBV18	TRBJ2-7	TGTGCCAGCTCACCCCTGAGTTCCTACGAGCAGTACTTC	CASSPLSSYEQYF
few	TRBD2	TRBV28	TRBJ2-7	TGTGCCAGCACCCAGGGTGGGAGGGCCCCCTACGAGCAGTACTTC	CASTQGGRAPYEQYF
few	TRBD1	TRBV2	TRBJ2-7	TGTGCCAGCGACAGGGAAATCACCTCCTACGAGCAGTACTTC	CASDREITSYEQYF
.	TRBD1	TRBV25-1	TRBJ2-7	TGTGCCAGCAGTGAATCTTCTCCGGGACAGGGAAGGGAGCAGTACTTC	CASSESSPGQGREQYF
.	.	TRBV7-3	TRBJ1-1	TGTGCCAGCAGCTTACGGGGAAAGGTGACTGAAGCTTTCTTT	CASSLRGKVTEAFF
.	TRBD1	TRBV9	TRBJ1-1	TGTGCCAGCAGCTCGGGACAGGGTATAATGGGGGCTGAAGCTTTCTTT	CASSSGQGIMGAEAFF
.	.	TRBV29-1	TRBJ1-2	TGCAGCGCTATGAATTCGGGGAAATACTATGGCTACACCTTC	CSAMNSGKYYGYTF
.	.	TRBV19	TRBJ1-1	TGTGCCAGTAGTATAGCTAACTTGAACACTGAAGCTTTCTTT	CASSIANLNTEAFF
few	.	TRBV5-6	TRBJ1-1	TGTGCCAGCAGCCTACGACAGAACTTAATGAACACTGAAGCTTTCTTT	CASSLRQNLMNTEAFF
.	.	TRBV6-5	TRBJ1-3	TGTGCCAGCAGTTTGGTCGCAGGGACTGGAAACACCATATATTTT	CASSLVAGTGNTIYF
.	TRBD1	TRBV5-4	TRBJ1-2	TGTGCCAGCAGCTTGGGCGCCAACAGGGGCTGGTTTGGCTACACCTTC	CASSLGANRGWFGYTF
.	TRBD1	TRBV4-1	TRBJ2-7	TGCGCCAGCAGCCAATCTTCATCGGGACAGTGGAGCTCCTACGAGCAGTACTTC	CASSQSSSGQWSSYEQYF
.	.	TRBV9	TRBJ1-6	TGTGCCAGCAGCGTAACAGGAGAAGATAATTCACCCCTCCACTTT	CASSVTGEDNSPLHF
few	TRBD2	TRBV28	TRBJ2-5	TGTGCCAGCAGTGGGCTAGCGGGAGGGCCTTTCCAAGAGACCCAGTACTTC	CASSGLAGGPFQETQYF
few	.	TRBV6-5	TRBJ1-3	TGTGCCAGCAGTTCTGAGCGGGGCCATGGAAACACCATATATTTT	CASSSERGHGNTIYF
.	TRBD1	TRBV6-1	TRBJ1-2	TGTGCCAGCAGTGAAGTGTTAACAGGGGTTTCTGGCTACACCTTC	CASSEVLTGVSGYTF
.	TRBD2	TRBV9	TRBJ2-3	TGTGCCAGCAATGGGGGGTCTAGCGGGAGCACAGATACGCAGTATTTT	CASNGGSSGSTDTQYF
.	.	TRBV5-8	TRBJ1-2	TGTGCCAGCAGCTTGGGGACATTTCGCTACACCTTC	CASSLGTFRYTF